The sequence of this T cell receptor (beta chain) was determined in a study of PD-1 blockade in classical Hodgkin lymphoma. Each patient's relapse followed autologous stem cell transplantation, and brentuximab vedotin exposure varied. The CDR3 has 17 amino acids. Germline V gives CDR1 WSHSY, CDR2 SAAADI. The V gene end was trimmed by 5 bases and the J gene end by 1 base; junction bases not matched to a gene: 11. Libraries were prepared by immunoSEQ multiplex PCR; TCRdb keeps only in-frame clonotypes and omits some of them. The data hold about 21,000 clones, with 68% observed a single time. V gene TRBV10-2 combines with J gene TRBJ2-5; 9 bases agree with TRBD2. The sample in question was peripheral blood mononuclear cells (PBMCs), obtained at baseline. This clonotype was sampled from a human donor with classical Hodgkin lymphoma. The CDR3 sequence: CASSTAGRGGPQETQYF. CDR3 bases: TGCGCCAGCAGTACGGCGGGGCGGGGGGGACCCCAAGAGACCCAGTACTTC.